The 11 T cell receptor beta chains presented below share a single source sample, sequenced in a study of CD8+CD57+ T cells in acquired aplastic anemia (dated by TCRdb to 2016 to 2019). Flow cytometry had shown CD8+CD57+ cell expansion in the patients selected for sequencing. Instrument used: Illumina HiSeq 2000. Genomic DNA was used as template for profiling of TCR beta VDJ combinations and CDR3 sequences. TCRdb reprocessing: public reads trimmed at Q25 with fastp, clones called with MiXCR, in-frame beta chains kept. Every distinct CDR3 protein forms one entry, paired with its most common genes and DNA. The sample profile shows 250,000 to 350,000 distinct CDR3 sequences; about three fifths of them were found once. 1% to 1.5% of the sample goes to the ten largest clones. Sequencing used sorted CD4+, CD8+, or CD8+CD57+ T cells (not recorded which) from PBMCs. These receptors all stem from a human donor with aplastic anemia.

This clonotype was counted many times. The chain combines TRBV7-6 with TRBJ2-5; D is uncertain. The germline V and J ends were trimmed by 1 base and 10 bases, with 13 bases remaining between them. Germline CDR1 SGHVS, CDR2 FNYEAQ. The CDR3 length is 13 residues. The CDR3 loop is CASSLDLQRSQYF. The CDR3, as DNA: TGTGCCAGCAGCTTAGATCTTCAAAGGAGCCAGTACTTC.

In this sample, this clonotype turned up many times. The V and J genes are TRBV12-3 or TRBV12-4 and TRBJ2-1; D might be TRBD2 (5 bases). V lost 6 bases, J lost 7 bases, and 16 bases lay in between. This CDR3 has 14 amino acids. This CDR3 is CASSLLGIVNEQFF. The CDR3 region has the DNA TGTGCCAGCAGCCTACTAGGAATCGTAAATGAGCAGTTCTTC.

The chain employs TRBV7-9 and TRBJ2-7; D unresolved. The CDR3 covers 15 residues. V shed 1 base and J shed 4 bases, with 14 bases lying between them. Germline V lookup: CDR1 SEHNR, CDR2 FQNEAQ (reference sequence). CDR3 residues: CASSLGVPQRYEQYF. For the CDR3, the DNA is TGTGCCAGCAGCTTAGGGGTCCCTCAGAGGTACGAGCAGTACTTC.

This clonotype was detected many times. This chain connects TRBV11-2 to TRBJ2-2; D remains ambiguous. The CDR3 covers 21 residues. Germline V gene lookup returns CDR1 SGHAT and CDR2 FQNNGV. Trimming cost V 7 bases and J 0 bases, with 30 bases left between them. This chain's CDR3 is CASTHYQSKHRTLSNTGELFF. In DNA form, the CDR3 reads TGTGCCAGCACCCACTATCAGTCGAAGCACCGCACCCTTTCGAACACCGGGGAGCTGTTTTTT.

On this clonotype: Since the CDR3 does not end with the conserved phenylalanine or tryptophan, this likely comes from a read error. This chain joins TRBV2 and TRBJ2-1, with 11 bases that match TRBD2. The V and J ends lost 6 bases and 2 bases, in that order; junction bases with no gene match: 6. This CDR3 spans 16 amino acids. The V gene's germline CDR1 is SNHLY and CDR2 FYNNEI. CDR3: CASSPGTSGAYNEQFR. The DNA of the CDR3 is TGTGCCAGCAGCCCCGGGACTAGCGGAGCCTACAATGAGCAGTTCAGA.

This chain connects TRBV19 to TRBJ1-1; D call uncertain. The V and J ends lost 4 bases and 1 base respectively, with 7 bases between them. The germline V gene has CDR1 LNHDA and CDR2 SQIVND (reference sequence). The CDR3 is 13 amino acids. CDR3 loop: CASSTDENTEAFF. DNA for the CDR3: TGTGCCAGTAGTACCGACGAGAACACTGAAGCTTTCTTT.

CDR3 sequence reads: CSAPDPSSQPQHF. The CDR3, as DNA: TGCAGTGCTCCCGACCCATCGAGTCAGCCCCAGCATTTT. This chain links TRBV20-1 with TRBJ1-5; D gene ambiguous. The CDR3 is made up of 13 amino acids. Trimming removed 5 bases from V and 6 bases from J, with 14 bases in between. The germline V gene has CDR1 DFQATT and CDR2 SNEGSKA (reference sequence).

As concerns this clonotype: Being one base from a much bigger clone, this may be a read error. The chain carries TRBV3-1 and TRBJ1-6; D unresolved. The germline gives CDR1 LGHDT, CDR2 YNNKEL (reference sequence). The ends were cut back, 0 bases at V and 8 bases at J, with 11 bases in the middle. The CDR3 runs 15 residues. The CDR3 loop is CASSQDRRGYSPLHF. CDR3 sequence (DNA): TGTGCCAGCAGCCAAGACCGACGGGGTTATTCACCCCTCCACTTT.

This sequence joins TRBV7-2 and TRBJ2-2, with 11 positions matching TRBD2. The CDR3 is 16 residues long. The V gene's germline CDR1 is SGHTA and CDR2 FQGNSA. V gave up 7 bases and J gave up 6 bases; unmatched junction bases: 10. CDR3 loop: CASTPRSLAGAGELFF. CDR3 bases: TGTGCCAGCACCCCCCGATCACTAGCGGGGGCCGGGGAGCTGTTTTTT.

This clonotype was found many times. V and J are TRBV29-1 and TRBJ2-5; TRBD1 is a possible D gene (5 bases). The V end lost 3 bases, the J end lost 1 base, and 6 bases lay between the germline ends. Germline CDR1 reads SQVTM; CDR2 reads ANQGSEA. CDR3 size: 12 residues. The CDR3 coding sequence is TGCAGCGTTGACAGGGCCCAAGAGACCCAGTACTTC. Amino acids: CSVDRAQETQYF. Supplemented by reference TRBV29-1 and TRBJ2-5, the full variable domain reads SAVISQKPSRDICQRGTSLTIQCQVDSQVTMMFWYRQQPGQSLTLIATANQGSEATYESGFVIDKFPISRPNLTFSTLTVSNMSPEDSSIYLCSVDRAQETQYFGPGTRLLVL.

This clonotype was observed at least ten times. CDR3 sequence (DNA): TGTGCCAGCAGTGAAATCCCAGGGACAGGGCTTGCCGGGGAGCTGTTTTTT. This translates into CASSEIPGTGLAGELFF. The chain has TRBV6-1 and TRBJ2-2; the match to TRBD1 covers 9 bases. V shed 2 bases and J 6 bases; nucleotides not matched to a gene: 10. CDR1 and CDR2 (germline): MNHNS, SASEGT. The CDR3 contains 17 residues.